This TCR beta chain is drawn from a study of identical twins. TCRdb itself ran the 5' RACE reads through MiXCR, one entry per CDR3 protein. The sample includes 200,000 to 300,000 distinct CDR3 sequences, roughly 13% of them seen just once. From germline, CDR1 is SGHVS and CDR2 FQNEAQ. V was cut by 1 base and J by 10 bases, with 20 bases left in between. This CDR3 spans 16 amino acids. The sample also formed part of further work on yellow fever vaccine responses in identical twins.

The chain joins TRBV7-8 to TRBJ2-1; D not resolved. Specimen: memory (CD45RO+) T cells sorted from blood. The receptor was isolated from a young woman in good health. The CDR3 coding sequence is TGTGCCAGCAGCTTAGGCCAAGGACGGGTGTACATCGAGCAGTTCTTC. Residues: CASSLGQGRVYIEQFF.